The 6 T cell receptor beta chains presented below share a single source sample, sequenced in a study of identical twins. Via MiXCR, TCRdb re-called the 5' RACE reads, giving one row per CDR3 protein. The data contain 690,000 or so distinct CDR3 sequences, approximately 9% of them singletons. The sample was also reused in another study, on yellow fever vaccine responses in identical twins.

The specimen was PBMCs. These receptors were taken from a woman between 18 and 29 years old in good health.

This clonotype was seen only a few times. This chain uses TRBV4-1 with TRBJ2-7; 7 nucleotides align to TRBD2. Germline values: CDR1 MGHRA, CDR2 YSYEKL. J lost 3 bases, V lost 3 bases, and 5 bases had no gene match. This CDR3 has 14 amino acids. The CDR3 reads CASSQAGVVYEQYF. The CDR3, as DNA: TGCGCCAGCAGCCAGGCGGGGGTCGTCTACGAGCAGTACTTC.

This clonotype was counted between two and nine times. V and J are TRBV7-9 and TRBJ1-1; TRBD1 matches at 7 bases. The CDR3 is 17 amino acids. Losses at the gene ends were 2 bases for V and 0 bases for J; bases not matched to a gene: 9. Germline CDR1 SEHNR, CDR2 FQNEAQ (reference sequence). This chain's CDR3 is CASSLRTGVTMNTEAFF. The CDR3 DNA is TGTGCCAGCAGCTTAAGAACAGGGGTTACCATGAACACTGAAGCTTTCTTT.

This clonotype was seen a handful of times. The chain recombines TRBV5-6 with TRBJ2-7, with D hard to call. The CDR3 has 16 amino acids. The V gene lost 4 bases and the J gene lost 3 bases, with 20 bases spanning the gap. Germline CDR1 SGHDT, CDR2 YYEEEE. CDR3: CASSDVLDPLFYEQYF. In DNA, the CDR3 is TGTGCCAGCAGCGACGTTCTGGACCCCCTCTTCTACGAGCAGTACTTC.

The V and J genes are TRBV12-3 or TRBV12-4 and TRBJ2-7; 11 bases agree with TRBD1. The CDR3 spans 18 residues. The V gene end was trimmed by 6 bases and the J gene end by 2 bases; junction bases not matched to a gene: 15. CDR3 nucleotide sequence: TGTGCCAGCAGCGAAGGACAGGGGGCCGGGCTCACCACCTACGAGCAGTACTTC. It translates to CASSEGQGAGLTTYEQYF.

The chain joins TRBV7-2 to TRBJ1-1; the D gene is possibly TRBD1 (6 bases). CDR3 length: 14 residues. V lost 6 bases, J lost 4 bases, and 15 bases lay in between. Germline CDR1 is SGHTA and CDR2 is FQGNSA. The CDR3 loop is CASSDQGSSTEAFF. CDR3 nucleotide sequence: TGTGCCAGCAGTGACCAGGGGAGCAGCACTGAAGCTTTCTTT.

The table lists this clonotype with a few counts. The chain employs TRBV10-3 and TRBJ2-2, with D possibly matching TRBD2 (5 bases). V lost 1 base and J 3 bases, leaving 12 bases between the germline ends. CDR1 is ENHRY, CDR2 SYGVKD, per germline. The length of the CDR3 is 16 residues. The CDR3 spells CAISEWGLEDTGELFF. The CDR3, as DNA: TGTGCCATCAGTGAGTGGGGTTTGGAGGACACCGGGGAGCTGTTTTTT.